This T cell receptor (beta chain) was sequenced in a study of blood T cell repertoires in COVID-19. The wider study: Acute and convalescent COVID-19 samples came from the United States, Italy and Spain.

Sequencing was performed with immunoSEQ multiplex PCR; in TCRdb, only in-frame clones are kept and a portion is missing. The sample lists about 90,000 clones; around 92% were seen once. V shed 3 bases and J 7 bases; nucleotides not matched to a gene: 8. Germline V lookup: CDR1 MDHEN, CDR2 SYDVKM. The CDR3 extends over 15 amino acids. The chain has TRBV28 and TRBJ1-5; TRBD1 aligns across 8 bases. The sequence derives from an older woman with active COVID-19. Sequenced sample: peripheral blood. CDR3 sequence reads: CASSLSAGGRQPQHF. The CDR3, as DNA: TGTGCCAGCAGTTTGTCCGCAGGGGGCAGGCAGCCCCAGCATTTT.